This T cell receptor (beta chain) was recorded in a study of regulatory T cells (dated by TCRdb to the late 2010s). Regarding the complete study: The study compared T-cell receptor beta repertoires of sorted regulatory, conventional CD4+ and CD8+ T cells in CD3G-deficient patients with those in healthy controls. Beyond this particular receptor, the publication reports: Repertoires from patients had restricted unique TRB V-J pairs and skewed V and J gene usage, with the strongest effect in regulatory T cells. Conventional CD4+ T cells from CD3G-deficient patients were enriched for hydrophobic residues at CDR3 positions 6 and 7, suggesting more self-reactive specificities.

In regard to this clone: Its specific antigen is unknown. No base qualities exist here, and no much larger clone lies one base off it.

In the multiplex PCR, 52 forward TRBV primers and 13 reverse TRBJ primers were used, and assay-based and computational corrections were applied for amplification bias. Within the immunoSEQ assay, multiplex PCR amplified rearranged TRB loci from genomic DNA. An Illumina HiSeq platform was used to sequence the TRB amplicons. The study's processing was this. Custom algorithms error-filtered the raw sequences and aligned them to reference gene sequences, after which the immunoSEQ online tools were used for analysis. Productive and nonproductive TRB rearrangement frequencies were evaluated among both unique and total sequences. The likelihood of self-reactivity was estimated by examining two features, hydrophobicity and amino acid composition, of TRB CDR3 positions 6 and 7. For group comparisons, t tests, Mann-Whitney tests or two-way ANOVA were performed in Prism software. TCRdb holds this immuneACCESS table with in-frame rearrangements only. Some clones are missing; in checked studies, unresolved V genes explain under half, and the rest has no known cause. Clone size and the V and J calls come from that table; the DNA yielded D and trimming. The sample yields about 29,000 clones; about 90% were counted once. The top ten hold under 2% of the sample.

Evidence of autoimmunity was present in all CD3G-deficient patients, and the autoimmunity was more severe in two of the patients. At testing, patients were between 2 and 39 years old and showed lower naive and higher memory CD4+ and CD8+ T-cell proportions. CD4+ cells were FACS-sorted into CD25-high CD127-low regulatory T cells and CD25-low CD127-high conventional CD4+ T cells. The patient group comprised about six individuals with CD3G deficiency. An international network of physicians spanning the United States, Europe and Asia provided the patient samples and clinical data. Peripheral blood mononuclear cells were isolated by Ficoll density separation. The germline V gene yields MNHNS for CDR1 and SASEGT for CDR2. The CDR3 runs 13 residues from the cysteine to the phenylalanine. Left in the record is the CDR3 DNA by itself, 39 bases read in frame from the first base. The junction shows trimming of 1 base on V and 9 bases on J, plus 12 bases between the germline ends.

The sequencing input was conventional CD4+ T cells sorted from blood. Recombination joined TRBV6-1 with TRBJ1-2; the D gene cannot be resolved reliably. The sequence was collected from a young adult with CD3G deficiency. The CDR3 region: CASSEGPLGSYTF. The nucleotide sequence is given as TGTGCCAGCAGTGAAGGCCCCCTGGGTAGCTACACCTTC.